These T cell receptor beta chains were read from a single sample in a study of T cell changes during pregnancy in multiple sclerosis. Clones were sequenced by immunoSEQ multiplex PCR, and TCRdb holds only the in-frame ones, with some missing. Of some 50,000 clones listed, 95% are singletons. This specimen consisted of CD8+ T cells from peripheral blood mononuclear cells, obtained in the first trimester of pregnancy. The receptors were sampled from a female donor with multiple sclerosis, enrolled in a pregnancy study. Each CDR3 is given with its conserved first and last residue. D genes are given only for firm matches.

v_call	d_call	j_call	cdr3_aa
TRBV19	TRBD2	TRBJ2-1	CASTPTSGNYNEQFF
TRBV5-1	-	TRBJ2-5	CASSLVNSGETQYF
TRBV27	TRBD2	TRBJ2-7	CASSLAAGTFSYEQYF
TRBV6-5	TRBD1	TRBJ2-5	CASSSVQGAQYF
TRBV4-3	-	TRBJ2-1	CASSHGTAYNEQFF
TRBV30	TRBD1	TRBJ1-4	CAWNHVGRGFSNEKLFF
TRBV30	TRBD1	TRBJ2-5	CAWSPGQGETQYF
TRBV5-6	TRBD2	TRBJ2-7	CASSLDPLAGPAYEQYF
TRBV9	-	TRBJ2-3	CASSVGSGTDTQYF
TRBV5-1	TRBD1	TRBJ2-7	CASSQGQGSYEQYF
TRBV27	TRBD1	TRBJ1-1	CASSHRGTEAFF
TRBV19	-	TRBJ1-1	CASTLGGARTEAFF
TRBV7-9	TRBD2	TRBJ2-1	CASSSGTSGRGYNEQFF
TRBV27	-	TRBJ1-6	CASSLYNSPLHF
TRBV9	TRBD1	TRBJ1-2	CASSVGQGNYGYTF
TRBV7-7	-	TRBJ2-5	CASSLEWAGQETQYF
TRBV15	TRBD2	TRBJ2-1	CATSREAVTSGRAIQFF
TRBV5-5	-	TRBJ1-2	CASNPDTSYGYTF
TRBV10-3	-	TRBJ2-7	CAISEPISYEQYF
TRBV9	TRBD1	TRBJ2-3	CASSPGGWDTDTQYF
TRBV21-1	-	TRBJ1-5	CASSKPTVEGVFGNQPQHF
TRBV21-1	-	TRBJ2-7	CASSKERGQGKEYEQYF
TRBV6-6	-	TRBJ2-2	CASSPRTDTGELFF
TRBV5-4	-	TRBJ1-1	CASSSRTVENTEAFF
TRBV5-5	TRBD1	TRBJ2-2	CASSRPGDRYTGELFF
TRBV5-1	TRBD1	TRBJ2-7	CASSLLTGGEQYF
TRBV19	-	TRBJ1-2	CASSPLRGENGGYTF
TRBV9	-	TRBJ2-7	CASSDPQGGTYEQYF
TRBV19	-	TRBJ1-1	CASSIGQFSTEAFF
TRBV7-9	TRBD2	TRBJ2-2	CASSLAEAGPAGGPTELFF
TRBV19	-	TRBJ1-5	CASRGSNQPQHF
TRBV5-1	TRBD2	TRBJ2-1	CASSLGLAGEDEQFF
TRBV18	-	TRBJ2-3	CASSLGRDSPSVRTDTQYF
TRBV28	TRBD2	TRBJ2-1	CARDPPQLAGGDEQFF
TRBV5-1	TRBD1	TRBJ1-2	CASSPVAQGDYGYTF
TRBV7-2	TRBD2	TRBJ2-3	CASSATSGRSDTQYF
TRBV27	-	TRBJ2-2	CASSPQNTGELFF
TRBV6-4	-	TRBJ2-3	CASSASTSTDTQYF
TRBV11-2	-	TRBJ2-1	CASSLAGEVNEQFF
TRBV19	TRBD1	TRBJ1-5	CASTQGGYQPQHF
TRBV29-1	TRBD1	TRBJ2-2	CSVETGLNTGELFF
TRBV29-1	TRBD1	TRBJ2-2	CSVEDQDRVTGELFF
TRBV29-1	-	TRBJ2-3	CSEGESNTDTQYF
TRBV6-5	-	TRBJ1-5	CASRRERVSNQPQHF
TRBV27	-	TRBJ2-7	CASSYGAGTLYEQYF
TRBV6-5	TRBD1	TRBJ1-2	CASRDRGLSYTF
TRBV10-1	-	TRBJ2-7	CASSTDRSFYYEQYF
TRBV2	TRBD1	TRBJ1-2	CASPRGRGREKDGYTF
TRBV27	TRBD1	TRBJ2-1	CASRDRGGRDNEQFF